The rows below give T cell receptor beta chains drawn from one sample of a study of beta chain features in type 1 diabetes. Profiled with immunoSEQ multiplex PCR; TCRdb holds only in-frame clones, not every one. The sample shows about 700,000 clones, about an eighth of them seen only once. Sequencing was done on a sample of naive CD4+ T cells from blood. The receptors come from a man aged 18 to 35 with type 1 diabetes. Both conserved end residues are part of each CDR3. The D gene is left open where the match is weak. Only part of the rows carry a size: once, few, many, or a class if the clone is expanded.

V gene	J gene	D gene	clone size	CDR3 DNA	CDR3 protein
TRBV6-1	TRBJ1-5	.	.	TGTGCCAGCAACACTCGGGGGTTGGTTCAGCCCCAGCATTTT	CASNTRGLVQPQHF
TRBV6-1	TRBJ1-4	TRBD1	.	TGTGCCAGCAGTGAGTCCCGGGACAGGGGATTCCCTGAAAAACTGTTTTTT	CASSESRDRGFPEKLFF
TRBV5-4	TRBJ1-5	TRBD1	.	TGTGCCAGCAGCGCTGGACAGGGGTCGAGTCAGCCCCAGCATTTT	CASSAGQGSSQPQHF
TRBV28	TRBJ2-1	.	few	TGTGCCAGCAGTTTTGGCGGGGTCTACAATGAGCAGTTCTTC	CASSFGGVYNEQFF
TRBV5-6	TRBJ1-5	.	few	TGTGCCAGCAGCCCCTCGGGCTTGGGCAATCAGCCCCAGCATTTT	CASSPSGLGNQPQHF
TRBV5-4	TRBJ2-3	.	.	TGTGCCAGCAGCTTGACCTCATATAGCACAGATACGCAGTATTTT	CASSLTSYSTDTQYF
TRBV14	TRBJ2-7	.	few	TGTGCCAGCAGCCAAGTTGGGCGGAGGTTCTCCTACGAGCAGTACTTC	CASSQVGRRFSYEQYF
TRBV28	TRBJ1-5	.	few	TGTGCCAGTGGACGGAATAGCAATCAGCCCCAGCATTTT	CASGRNSNQPQHF
TRBV30	TRBJ2-1	.	few	TGTGCCTGGAGCCCAGGGGGGCATCAAGGGTTCTTC	CAWSPGGHQGFF
TRBV30	TRBJ1-2	TRBD1	.	TGTGCCTCGCAGGGGACAGGGGACCTTGGCTACACCTTC	CASQGTGDLGYTF
TRBV18	TRBJ1-3	.	few	TGTGCCAGCTCACCCAGGGAAGGTGGAAACACCATATATTTT	CASSPREGGNTIYF
TRBV5-6	TRBJ1-5	TRBD1	few	TGTGCCAGCAGCTTGGACGGGACAGGTAGCAATCAGCCCCAGCATTTT	CASSLDGTGSNQPQHF
TRBV5-4	TRBJ1-1	.	.	TGTGCCAGCAGCTTGGCGACCGAACCTGAAGCTTTCTTT	CASSLATEPEAFF
TRBV4-2	TRBJ2-6	.	.	TGTGCCAGCAGCCGAACAGGGAGTGGGGCCAACGTCCTGACTTTC	CASSRTGSGANVLTF
TRBV5-1	TRBJ1-1	TRBD1	.	TGCGCCAGCAGCTTGGTATTCCGGGACAGGGTAACTGAAGCTTTCTTT	CASSLVFRDRVTEAFF
TRBV9	TRBJ1-6	.	few	TGTGCCAGCAGCGTAGAAAGGGATTCACCCCTCCACTTT	CASSVERDSPLHF
TRBV30	TRBJ2-6	.	few	TGTGCCTGGAGTGTAGGCAGCTCTGGGGCCAACGTCCTGACTTTC	CAWSVGSSGANVLTF
TRBV7-9	TRBJ2-7	.	.	TGTGCCAGCAGCCCCCTACCACAGGGCACCTACGAGCAGTACTTC	CASSPLPQGTYEQYF
TRBV27	TRBJ1-1	.	.	TGTGCCAGCAGGCGGCAGGGGACCGCTATGAACACTGAAGCTTTCTTT	CASRRQGTAMNTEAFF
TRBV11-2	TRBJ2-7	TRBD2	few	TGTGCCTCCTGGACTAGCGGCTCCCCCTACGAGCAGTACTTC	CASWTSGSPYEQYF
TRBV18	TRBJ1-1	.	.	TGTGCCAGCTCACCAGCGGACGTACTGAACACTGAAGCTTTCTTT	CASSPADVLNTEAFF
TRBV27	TRBJ2-1	TRBD1	.	TGTGCCAGCAGTTTACGGACAGGGGTGAGCAATGAGCAGTTCTTC	CASSLRTGVSNEQFF